This T cell receptor (beta chain) was found in a study of tumor and adjacent non-tumor tissue in lung cancer. The wider study: The cohort had 12 adenocarcinoma, a couple of squamous cell and 1 small cell patients. Stage I to III disease affected 10 men and 5 women aged about 31 to 80. Overall study results and limits: Shorter survival was associated with higher TCR diversity in tumors. TCR diversity was significantly greater in tumor than normal lung tissue.

This sample's RNA came from whole unsorted tissue. The library came from three nested PCR rounds adapted from ARM-PCR protocols. Each CDR3 protein gets one entry after TCRdb re-called the multiplex PCR reads with MiXCR. The data show more than 85,000 distinct CDR3 sequences, with roughly 77% seen just once and more than 35% held by the top ten. As to this clonotype: What it binds is unknown.

Trimming shortened V by 7 bases and J by 5 bases, and 11 bases separated the two germline ends. Germline V gene sequence: CDR1 SGHAT, CDR2 FQNNGV. The CDR3 has 13 residues. The sequenced sample consisted of lung tumor tissue. This clonotype was obtained from a woman in her fifties or sixties with non-small cell lung cancer. The chain couples TRBV11-2 to TRBJ2-2; D remains unclear. The CDR3 spells CASNSFQTGELFF. CDR3 DNA sequence: TGTGCCAGCAACTCTTTCCAGACCGGGGAGCTGTTTTTT.